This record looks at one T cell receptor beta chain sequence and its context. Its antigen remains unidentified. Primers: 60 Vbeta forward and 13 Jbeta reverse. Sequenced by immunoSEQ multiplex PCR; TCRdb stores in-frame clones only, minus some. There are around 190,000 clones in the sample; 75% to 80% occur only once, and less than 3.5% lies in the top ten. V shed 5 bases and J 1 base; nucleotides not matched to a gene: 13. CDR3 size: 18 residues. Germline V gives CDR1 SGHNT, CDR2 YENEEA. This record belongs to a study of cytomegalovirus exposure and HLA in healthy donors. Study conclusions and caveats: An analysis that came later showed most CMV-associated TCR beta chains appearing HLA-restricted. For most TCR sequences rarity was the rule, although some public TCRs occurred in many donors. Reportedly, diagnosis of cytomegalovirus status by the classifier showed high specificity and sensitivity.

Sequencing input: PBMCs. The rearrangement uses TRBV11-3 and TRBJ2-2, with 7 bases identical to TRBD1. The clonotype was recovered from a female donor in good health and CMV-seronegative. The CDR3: CASSAGTVGGGNTGELFF. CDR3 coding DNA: TGTGCCAGCAGCGCCGGGACAGTGGGTGGAGGGAACACCGGGGAGCTGTTTTTT.